A selection of T cell receptor beta chains follows, all from one sample in a study of CD8 T cells in Susac syndrome. TCRdb recomputed calls from the immunoSEQ multiplex PCR reads with MiXCR, one row per CDR3 protein. The sample yields about 100,000 distinct CDR3 sequences, approximately 95% seen once. The sample comprised CD8+ T cells from PBMCs. These receptors were obtained from a human donor with Susac syndrome. The conserved cysteine and the conserved F or W are not part of the CDR3 here. The D gene is left open where the match is weak. Clone size is stated in some rows and not others, as once, few, many or a class when expanded.

v_call: TRBV20-1
clone_size: .
j_call: TRBJ1-2
d_call: .
cdr3_aa: SARVQGFGYT

v_call: TRBV4-1
clone_size: .
j_call: TRBJ2-7
d_call: .
cdr3_aa: ASSQDSENEQY

v_call: TRBV6-1
clone_size: .
j_call: TRBJ1-6
d_call: TRBD1
cdr3_aa: ASSPNLGGGNNSPLH

v_call: TRBV28
clone_size: .
j_call: TRBJ2-3
d_call: .
cdr3_aa: ASSGPFELAAADTQY

v_call: TRBV7-9
clone_size: .
j_call: TRBJ2-7
d_call: .
cdr3_aa: ASSFEGGYEQY

v_call: TRBV19
clone_size: .
j_call: TRBJ2-3
d_call: .
cdr3_aa: ASSMTQGFGDTQY

v_call: TRBV19
clone_size: once
j_call: TRBJ2-2
d_call: TRBD2
cdr3_aa: ASSPAGGNTGELF

v_call: TRBV7-9
clone_size: .
j_call: TRBJ1-2
d_call: .
cdr3_aa: ASSLAQQNYGYT

v_call: TRBV7-9
clone_size: .
j_call: TRBJ2-5
d_call: .
cdr3_aa: ASSLLQYQETQY

v_call: TRBV20-1
clone_size: .
j_call: TRBJ2-1
d_call: TRBD2
cdr3_aa: SALPPGGLANEQF

v_call: TRBV20-1
clone_size: .
j_call: TRBJ2-7
d_call: .
cdr3_aa: SVQTSDYEQY

v_call: TRBV27
clone_size: .
j_call: TRBJ2-5
d_call: TRBD2
cdr3_aa: ATQRWTSGEYQETQY

v_call: TRBV20-1
clone_size: .
j_call: TRBJ2-1
d_call: TRBD1
cdr3_aa: SAEGASYNEQF